The rows below give T cell receptor beta chains drawn from one sample of a study of naive and memory T cell subsets. TCRdb redid the calling of the 5' RACE reads with MiXCR, one entry per CDR3 protein. The sample shows approximately 49,000 distinct CDR3 sequences, approximately 4.5% of them seen only once. Every receptor here comes from a female donor in good health. Both conserved end residues are part of each CDR3. A D gene is named only where the DNA matches it firmly. Rows may omit the clone size; those that give it use once, few, many or a size class.

abundance: -; v_gene: TRBV5-3; j_gene: TRBJ2-7; d_gene: -; CDR3aa: CARRRLTKIWTAEQYF; CDR3nt: TGTGCCAGAAGACGCCTTACCAAAATCTGGACAGCCGAGCAGTACTTC
abundance: many; v_gene: TRBV4-3; j_gene: TRBJ1-3; d_gene: -; CDR3aa: CASSRGSTIYF; CDR3nt: TGCGCCAGCAGCCGTGGGAGCACCATATATTTT
abundance: few; v_gene: TRBV20-1; j_gene: TRBJ2-5; d_gene: -; CDR3aa: CSARGSTVETQYF; CDR3nt: TGCAGTGCTAGAGGGTCTACCGTAGAGACCCAGTACTTC
abundance: many; v_gene: TRBV6-5; j_gene: TRBJ1-1; d_gene: TRBD1; CDR3aa: CASSYSFHRGTEAFF; CDR3nt: TGTGCCAGCAGTTACTCGTTCCACAGGGGCACTGAAGCTTTCTTT
abundance: few; v_gene: TRBV20-1; j_gene: TRBJ1-2; d_gene: TRBD1; CDR3aa: CSARGQGSDYGYTF; CDR3nt: TGCAGTGCTAGGGGACAGGGGAGCGACTATGGCTACACCTTC
abundance: -; v_gene: TRBV6-1; j_gene: TRBJ2-7; d_gene: -; CDR3aa: CASSGFWTQANNLYEQYF; CDR3nt: TGTGCCAGCAGCGGTTTCTGGACACAGGCGAATAACCTCTACGAGCAGTACTTC
abundance: -; v_gene: TRBV30; j_gene: TRBJ2-5; d_gene: -; CDR3aa: CAWSVGETQYF; CDR3nt: TGTGCCTGGAGTGTAGGAGAGACCCAGTACTTC
abundance: many; v_gene: TRBV6-6; j_gene: TRBJ2-3; d_gene: -; CDR3aa: CASSRLTDTQYF; CDR3nt: TGTGCCAGCTCCCGACTAACAGATACGCAGTATTTT
abundance: many; v_gene: TRBV12-3/TRBV12-4; j_gene: TRBJ1-5; d_gene: -; CDR3aa: CASSPRGGGSNQPQHF; CDR3nt: TGTGCCAGCAGTCCTAGGGGGGGAGGAAGCAATCAGCCCCAGCATTTT
abundance: many; v_gene: TRBV28; j_gene: TRBJ1-5; d_gene: TRBD1; CDR3aa: CATDRAGSAQPQHF; CDR3nt: TGTGCCACCGACAGGGCAGGGAGTGCTCAGCCCCAGCATTTT
abundance: many; v_gene: TRBV2; j_gene: TRBJ1-5; d_gene: -; CDR3aa: CASSERGDDVEPQHF; CDR3nt: TGTGCCAGCAGTGAAAGGGGGGACGATGTGGAGCCCCAGCATTTT
abundance: few; v_gene: TRBV7-6; j_gene: TRBJ2-1; d_gene: TRBD2; CDR3aa: CASSAGLAGGFRNEQFF; CDR3nt: TGTGCCAGCAGCGCAGGACTAGCGGGAGGTTTTAGGAATGAGCAGTTCTTC
abundance: many; v_gene: TRBV29-1; j_gene: TRBJ2-3; d_gene: TRBD1; CDR3aa: CSGRGQYTDTQYF; CDR3nt: TGCAGCGGCAGGGGGCAGTACACAGATACGCAGTATTTT
abundance: many; v_gene: TRBV20-1; j_gene: TRBJ1-2; d_gene: -; CDR3aa: CSARDVIGYGYTF; CDR3nt: TGCAGTGCTAGAGACGTGATAGGGTATGGCTACACCTTC
abundance: many; v_gene: TRBV24-1; j_gene: TRBJ1-5; d_gene: -; CDR3aa: CAVGGGQPQHF; CDR3nt: TGTGCCGTCGGAGGGGGTCAGCCCCAGCATTTT
abundance: many; v_gene: TRBV3-2; j_gene: TRBJ2-2; d_gene: -; CDR3aa: CKLAGDTGELFF; CDR3nt: TGCAAACTAGCGGGAGACACCGGGGAGCTGTTTTTT
abundance: -; v_gene: TRBV7-9; j_gene: TRBJ1-1; d_gene: -; CDR3aa: CASRGRSNTEAFF; CDR3nt: TGTGCCAGCAGAGGACGATCGAACACTGAAGCTTTCTTT
abundance: many; v_gene: TRBV29-1; j_gene: TRBJ2-3; d_gene: TRBD1; CDR3aa: CSADRVANTQYF; CDR3nt: TGCAGCGCGGACAGGGTAGCAAATACGCAGTATTTT
abundance: -; v_gene: TRBV28; j_gene: TRBJ2-1; d_gene: TRBD2; CDR3aa: CASSRSGSLGEQFF; CDR3nt: TGTGCCAGCAGTCGCAGCGGGAGTTTAGGTGAGCAGTTCTTC
abundance: many; v_gene: TRBV12-3/TRBV12-4; j_gene: TRBJ1-2; d_gene: -; CDR3aa: CASSLTVYGYTF; CDR3nt: TGTGCCAGCAGTTTAACGGTCTATGGCTACACCTTC
abundance: many; v_gene: TRBV5-1; j_gene: TRBJ2-1; d_gene: -; CDR3aa: CASSFGDNEQFF; CDR3nt: TGCGCCAGCAGCTTCGGGGACAATGAGCAGTTCTTC
abundance: many; v_gene: TRBV5-1; j_gene: TRBJ2-1; d_gene: -; CDR3aa: CASSTGLEQFF; CDR3nt: TGCGCCAGCAGCACCGGCCTTGAGCAGTTCTTC
abundance: many; v_gene: TRBV6-5; j_gene: TRBJ1-5; d_gene: -; CDR3aa: CASSKTSRSSNQPQHF; CDR3nt: TGTGCCAGCAGTAAAACGTCCCGGTCCTCTAATCAGCCCCAGCATTTT
abundance: few; v_gene: TRBV10-3; j_gene: TRBJ1-2; d_gene: -; CDR3aa: CAISESLDGGIYGYTF; CDR3nt: TGTGCCATCAGTGAGTCGTTAGACGGAGGGATCTATGGCTACACCTTC
abundance: many; v_gene: TRBV10-2; j_gene: TRBJ1-5; d_gene: -; CDR3aa: CASSEWRSGSQPQHF; CDR3nt: TGCGCCAGCAGTGAGTGGAGGAGCGGGAGCCAGCCCCAGCATTTT
abundance: many; v_gene: TRBV20-1; j_gene: TRBJ1-5; d_gene: TRBD1; CDR3aa: CSASGTGDQPQHF; CDR3nt: TGCAGTGCTTCCGGGACAGGGGATCAGCCCCAGCATTTT
abundance: -; v_gene: TRBV18; j_gene: TRBJ1-1; d_gene: TRBD1; CDR3aa: CASSPKAGGTEAFF; CDR3nt: TGTGCCAGCTCACCAAAGGCAGGGGGCACTGAAGCTTTCTTT
abundance: many; v_gene: TRBV7-2; j_gene: TRBJ2-7; d_gene: TRBD1; CDR3aa: CASSLVDRGLSYEQYF; CDR3nt: TGTGCCAGCAGCTTAGTGGACAGGGGACTCTCCTACGAGCAGTACTTC
abundance: many; v_gene: TRBV27; j_gene: TRBJ2-7; d_gene: -; CDR3aa: CASSPPRGYEQYF; CDR3nt: TGTGCCAGCAGTCCCCCCCGGGGTTACGAGCAGTACTTC
abundance: many; v_gene: TRBV28; j_gene: TRBJ2-7; d_gene: -; CDR3aa: CASSSPRTYEQYF; CDR3nt: TGTGCCAGCAGTTCCCCTCGAACCTACGAGCAGTACTTC
abundance: many; v_gene: TRBV19; j_gene: TRBJ2-3; d_gene: -; CDR3aa: CASQAVGTDTQYF; CDR3nt: TGTGCCAGTCAAGCGGTCGGCACAGATACGCAGTATTTT
abundance: many; v_gene: TRBV28; j_gene: TRBJ2-1; d_gene: -; CDR3aa: CASSKGIGQFF; CDR3nt: TGTGCCAGCAGTAAGGGGATTGGGCAGTTCTTC